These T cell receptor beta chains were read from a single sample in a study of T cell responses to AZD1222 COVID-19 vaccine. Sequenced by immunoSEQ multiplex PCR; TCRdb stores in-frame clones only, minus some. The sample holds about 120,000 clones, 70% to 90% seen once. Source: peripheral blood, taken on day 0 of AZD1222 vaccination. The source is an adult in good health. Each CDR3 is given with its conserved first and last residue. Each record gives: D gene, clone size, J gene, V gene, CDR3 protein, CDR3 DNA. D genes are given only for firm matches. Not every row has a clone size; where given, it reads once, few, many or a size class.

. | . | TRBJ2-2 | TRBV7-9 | CASSSRDRTTGELFF | TGTGCCAGCAGCTCCCGGGACCGAACCACCGGGGAGCTGTTTTTT
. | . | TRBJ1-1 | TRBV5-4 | CASSLDGPGTEAFF | TGTGCCAGCAGCTTGGATGGCCCAGGGACTGAAGCTTTCTTT
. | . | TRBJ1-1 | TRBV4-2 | CASSYDSQGSATEAFF | TGTGCCAGCAGCTACGACTCACAGGGTTCGGCCACTGAAGCTTTCTTT
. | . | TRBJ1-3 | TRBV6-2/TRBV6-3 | CASSYSGPGNTIYF | TGTGCCAGCAGTTACTCGGGACCTGGAAACACCATATATTTT
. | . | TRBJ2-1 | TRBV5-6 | CASSSRLGFPQPSYNEQFF | TGTGCCAGCAGCTCCCGGTTGGGGTTCCCCCAACCGTCCTACAATGAGCAGTTCTTC
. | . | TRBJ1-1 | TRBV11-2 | CASSIKLASGTEAFF | TGTGCCAGCAGTATAAAGCTGGCATCGGGGACTGAAGCTTTCTTT
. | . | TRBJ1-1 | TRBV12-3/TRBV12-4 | CASSFKNTEAFF | TGTGCCAGCAGTTTCAAGAACACTGAAGCTTTCTTT
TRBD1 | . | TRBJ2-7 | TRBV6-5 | CASRGDSYEQYF | TGTGCCAGCAGGGGGGACAGCTACGAGCAGTACTTC
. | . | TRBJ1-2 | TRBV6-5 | CASSYSTGGYGYTF | TGTGCCAGCAGTTACTCGACTGGAGGGTATGGCTACACCTTC
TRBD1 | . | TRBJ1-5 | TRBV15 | CATSRMTGQGGQPQHF | TGTGCCACCAGCAGGATGACCGGACAGGGAGGTCAGCCCCAGCATTTT
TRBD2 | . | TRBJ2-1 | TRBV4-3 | CASSPSLAGALNEQFF | TGCGCCAGCAGCCCATCACTAGCGGGGGCCCTCAATGAGCAGTTCTTC
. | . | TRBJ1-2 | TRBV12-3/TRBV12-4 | CASSWTANYGYTF | TGTGCCAGCAGTTGGACGGCGAACTATGGCTACACCTTC
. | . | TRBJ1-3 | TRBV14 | CASSQGQLPDTIYF | TGTGCCAGCAGCCAAGGACAGCTCCCGGACACCATATATTTT
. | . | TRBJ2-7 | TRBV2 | CASSVPFRYEQYF | TGTGCCAGCAGTGTTCCCTTTCGCTACGAGCAGTACTTC
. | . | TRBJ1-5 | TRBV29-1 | CSVRDSNQPQHF | TGCAGCGTTCGTGATAGCAATCAGCCCCAGCATTTT
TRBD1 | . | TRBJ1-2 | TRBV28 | CASSLPQGAYGYTF | TGTGCCAGCAGTTTGCCTCAGGGGGCCTATGGCTACACCTTC
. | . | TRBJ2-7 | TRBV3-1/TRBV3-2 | CASSQGRQTWYEQYF | TGTGCCAGCAGCCAAGGGAGACAGACATGGTACGAGCAGTACTTC
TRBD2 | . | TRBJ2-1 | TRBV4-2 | CASSPTSGGANEQFF | TGTGCCAGCAGCCCGACTAGCGGGGGGGCCAATGAGCAGTTCTTC
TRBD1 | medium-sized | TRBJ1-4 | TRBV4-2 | CASSQDYNRGGEKLFF | TGTGCCAGCAGCCAAGATTATAACAGGGGAGGGGAAAAACTGTTTTTT
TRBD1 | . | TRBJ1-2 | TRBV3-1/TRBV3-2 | CASSPGQGYGYTF | TGTGCCAGCAGCCCCGGACAGGGATATGGCTACACCTTC
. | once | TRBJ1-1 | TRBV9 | CASSVARMNTEAFF | TGTGCCAGCAGCGTAGCCAGAATGAACACTGAAGCTTTCTTT
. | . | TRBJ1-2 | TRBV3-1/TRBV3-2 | CASSQGSNYGYTF | TGTGCCAGCAGCCAAGGGTCCAACTATGGCTACACCTTC
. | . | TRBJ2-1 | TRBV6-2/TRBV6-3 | CASSYTDLNEQFF | TGTGCCAGCAGTTACACGGACCTCAATGAGCAGTTCTTC
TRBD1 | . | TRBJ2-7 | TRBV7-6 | CASSAEARDRGYEQYF | TGTGCCAGCAGCGCCGAAGCCCGGGACAGGGGATACGAGCAGTACTTC
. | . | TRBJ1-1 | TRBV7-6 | CASSLSWAGNTEAFF | TGTGCCAGCAGCTTGTCGTGGGCCGGTAACACTGAAGCTTTCTTT
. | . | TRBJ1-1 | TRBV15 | CATSRAGLGTEAFF | TGTGCCACCAGCAGAGCCGGGTTAGGTACTGAAGCTTTCTTT
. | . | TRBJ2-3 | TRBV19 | CASSMGPLGADTQYF | TGTGCCAGTAGTATGGGGCCCCTTGGCGCAGATACGCAGTATTTT
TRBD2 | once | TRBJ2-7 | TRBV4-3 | CASSLGTSGDGYEQYF | TGCGCCAGCAGCCTTGGGACTAGCGGAGACGGTTACGAGCAGTACTTC
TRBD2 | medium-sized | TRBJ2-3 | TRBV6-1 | CASSELAGADTQYF | TGTGCCAGCAGTGAACTAGCGGGGGCAGATACGCAGTATTTT
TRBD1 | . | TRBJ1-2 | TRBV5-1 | CASSPQGGSTNYGYTF | TGCGCCAGCAGCCCTCAGGGGGGTTCGACTAACTATGGCTACACCTTC
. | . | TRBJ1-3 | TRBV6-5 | CASTAGQGNTIYF | TGTGCCAGCACGGCAGGGCAAGGAAACACCATATATTTT
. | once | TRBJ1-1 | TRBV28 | CASIVGSGRTEAFF | TGTGCCAGCATCGTAGGGTCTGGAAGGACTGAAGCTTTCTTT
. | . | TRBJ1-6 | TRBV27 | CASSLVTGGTNSPLHF | TGTGCCAGCAGTTTAGTGACAGGAGGGACTAATTCACCCCTCCACTTT
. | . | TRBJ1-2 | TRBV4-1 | CASSQQTGNDYGYTF | TGCGCCAGCAGCCAGCAAACAGGGAACGACTATGGCTACACCTTC
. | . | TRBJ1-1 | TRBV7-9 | CASSLDVGGEAFF | TGTGCCAGCAGCTTAGACGTTGGAGGTGAAGCTTTCTTT
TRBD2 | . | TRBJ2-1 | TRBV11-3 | CASSLGLAGYPYNEQFF | TGTGCCAGCAGCTTAGGACTAGCGGGGTATCCCTACAATGAGCAGTTCTTC
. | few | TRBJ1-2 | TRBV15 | CATSREDRHGGYTF | TGTGCCACCAGCAGGGAGGACAGACATGGAGGCTACACCTTC
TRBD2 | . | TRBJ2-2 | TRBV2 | CASSGGTSAGELFF | TGTGCCAGCAGTGGCGGGACTAGCGCCGGGGAGCTGTTTTTT
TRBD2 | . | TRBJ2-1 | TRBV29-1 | CSVGRGGSYNEQFF | TGCAGCGTTGGGCGGGGGGGCTCCTACAATGAGCAGTTCTTC
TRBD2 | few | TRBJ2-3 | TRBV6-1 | CASSEEVAGGPRDTQYF | TGTGCCAGCAGTGAAGAGGTGGCGGGGGGGCCAAGAGATACGCAGTATTTT